One and the same sample provided the 13 T cell receptor beta chains below, sequenced in a study of Graves' ophthalmopathy and Graves' hyperthyroidism. Transcripts of RNA were the source for amplifying TCR beta CDR3 regions. HTBI-primed first-round RT-PCR preceded second-round multiplex PCR. TCRdb reprocessed the multiplex PCR reads via MiXCR and lists one record per CDR3 protein. The sample carries some 410,000 distinct CDR3 sequences, over 20% recorded once. What was sequenced was peripheral blood. The receptor source for this set is a woman aged 18-29 years with stable Graves' hyperthyroidism.

The chain carries TRBV11-2 and TRBJ1-6, with TRBD1 identical over 9 bases. CDR1 SGHAT and CDR2 FQNNGV come from the germline V gene. J was trimmed by 6 bases and V by 4 bases; bases with no gene match: 4. This CDR3 comprises 15 residues. The DNA for the CDR3 is TGTGCCAGCAGCTCGGACAGGGGTAGTAATTCACCCCTCCACTTT. Translating it yields CASSSDRGSNSPLHF.

The V and J genes are TRBV15 and TRBJ2-2; a possible D gene is TRBD1 (5 bases). V was trimmed by 0 bases and J by 3 bases, leaving 8 bases between them. The CDR3 loop spans 15 amino acids. CDR1 LNHNV and CDR2 YYDKDF come from the germline V gene (reference sequence). The CDR3 loop is CATSRDRADTGELFF. The CDR3 coding sequence is TGTGCCACCAGCAGAGACAGGGCGGACACCGGGGAGCTGTTTTTT.

This clonotype has a single count. The CDR3 bases are TGTGCCTCCCGGGGGACTTCAGGGGCCCAGCATTTT. Translating it yields CASRGTSGAQHF. The V and J genes are TRBV6-1 and TRBJ1-5; maybe TRBD1 (6 bases). With 11 bases removed from V and 11 bases from J, the gap between germline ends came to 19 bases. The CDR3 has 12 amino acids. Per the germline V gene, CDR1 is MNHNS and CDR2 is SASEGT.

This clonotype turned up a few times. This chain uses TRBV3-1 with TRBJ2-6; no reliable D call. This CDR3 is built from 17 residues. Germline V gene data show CDR1 as LGHDT and CDR2 as YNNKEL (reference sequence). The V end lost 0 bases, the J end lost 0 bases, and 9 bases lay between the germline ends. CDR3 amino acids: CASSQDIRISGANVLTF. CDR3 in DNA: TGTGCCAGCAGCCAAGATATCCGAATCTCTGGGGCCAACGTCCTGACTTTC.

In this sample, this clonotype turned up many times. The chain carries TRBV7-9 and TRBJ1-1, with TRBD1 identical over 8 bases. Germline lookup yields CDR1 SEHNR and CDR2 FQNEAQ (reference sequence). J was trimmed by 6 bases and V by 5 bases; bases with no gene match: 11. The CDR3 length is 15 residues. The CDR3 reads CASSTRTGPIPEAFF. For the CDR3, the DNA is TGTGCCAGCAGCACACGGACAGGGCCCATCCCTGAAGCTTTCTTT.

This clonotype was recorded many times. The chain carries TRBV12-3 or TRBV12-4 and TRBJ1-1, with a tentative D call TRBD1 (6 bases). The CDR3 runs 14 residues. Deletions cut 8 bases from V and 0 bases from J, with 13 bases between. CDR3 protein: CASGPRGVNTEAFF. The CDR3 DNA reads as TGTGCCAGCGGGCCAAGGGGGGTGAACACTGAAGCTTTCTTT.

The table lists this clonotype with many counts. V is TRBV20-1 and J is TRBJ2-7; the D gene is possibly TRBD1 (6 bases). The germline V and J ends were trimmed by 3 bases and 6 bases, with 18 bases remaining between them. Germline loops: CDR1 DFQATT, CDR2 SNEGSKA (reference sequence). The CDR3 runs 14 residues. CDR3 region: CSARLAPQGGEQYF. Written as DNA, the CDR3 is TGCAGTGCTAGGTTAGCTCCCCAAGGGGGCGAGCAGTACTTC.

Ten or more counts support this clonotype. The J gene is TRBJ1-5, the V gene TRBV20-1, with a tentative D call TRBD1 (6 bases). This CDR3 region has 16 residues. Trimming stripped 3 bases from V and 0 bases from J, with 15 bases between. Germline lookup yields CDR1 DFQATT and CDR2 SNEGSKA (reference sequence). CDR3 region: CSASRAGGNSNQPQHF. For the CDR3, the DNA is TGCAGTGCTAGTCGCGCGGGGGGCAATAGCAATCAGCCCCAGCATTTT.

The rearrangement links TRBV4-1 to TRBJ1-1, with D possibly being TRBD1 (5 bases). The CDR3 has 14 amino acids. V lost 6 bases and J lost 6, with 17 bases in between. Germline-derived CDR1 and CDR2 are MGHRA and YSYEKL. The CDR3 sequence: CASRATGPQPEAFF. The CDR3 DNA is TGCGCCAGCAGAGCCACGGGACCCCAACCTGAAGCTTTCTTT.

This clonotype has a count of ten or more. The V and J genes are TRBV27 and TRBJ2-5, with 8 bases matching TRBD2. J was trimmed by 3 bases and V by 4 bases; bases with no gene match: 7. The CDR3 runs to 15 residues. The germline V gene has CDR1 MNHEY and CDR2 SMNVEV (reference sequence). CDR3 residues: CASSSVTAGEETQYF. The CDR3 DNA reads TGTGCCAGCAGTTCCGTTACAGCGGGAGAAGAGACCCAGTACTTC.

The sample holds many counts of this clonotype. The CDR3 DNA reads as TGTGCCAGCAAGACGCAGGGGGACAGGGAATGGGGTGAAGCTTTCTTT. It is translated as CASKTQGDREWGEAFF. The genes are TRBV28 and TRBJ1-1, with 9 nucleotides matching TRBD1. The CDR3 is 16 residues long. With 7 bases clipped from V and 7 bases from J, the junction kept 16 bases outside the gene matches. Germline-derived CDR1 and CDR2 are MDHEN and SYDVKM.

At least ten counts were recorded for this clonotype. The chain links TRBV20-1 to TRBJ2-7; D is uncertain. V gave up 6 bases and J gave up 2 bases, with 17 bases separating them. Per germline, CDR1 DFQATT and CDR2 SNEGSKA (reference sequence). The CDR3 has 14 residues. In nucleotides, the CDR3 is TGCAGTGCCGGGCCGCCGGCAGTCACCTACGAGCAGTACTTC. This translates into CSAGPPAVTYEQYF.

The table lists this clonotype with many counts. This may arise from a read error, as a much more abundant clone is one base away. The chain uses TRBV6-2 or TRBV6-3 and TRBJ2-2, with D unresolved. Trimming took off 6 bases at V and 3 bases at J, with 5 bases between the two ends. Germline V CDR1 and CDR2: MNHEY, SVGEGT. The CDR3 consists of 12 residues. In DNA form, the CDR3 reads TGTGCCAGCAGAGAGGACACCGGGGAGCTGTTTTTT. Its translation: CASREDTGELFF.